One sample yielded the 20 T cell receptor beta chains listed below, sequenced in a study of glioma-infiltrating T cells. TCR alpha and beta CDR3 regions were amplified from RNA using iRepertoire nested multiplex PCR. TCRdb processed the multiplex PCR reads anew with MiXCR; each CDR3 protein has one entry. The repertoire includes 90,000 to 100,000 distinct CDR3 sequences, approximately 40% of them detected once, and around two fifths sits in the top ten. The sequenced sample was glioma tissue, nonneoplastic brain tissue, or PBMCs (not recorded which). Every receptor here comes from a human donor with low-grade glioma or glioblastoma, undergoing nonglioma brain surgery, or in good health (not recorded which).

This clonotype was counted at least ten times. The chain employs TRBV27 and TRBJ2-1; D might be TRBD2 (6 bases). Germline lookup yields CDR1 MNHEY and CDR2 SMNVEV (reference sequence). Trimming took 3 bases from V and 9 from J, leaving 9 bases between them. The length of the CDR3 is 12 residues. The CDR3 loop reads CASSFVGGEQFF. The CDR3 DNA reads TGTGCCAGCAGTTTCGTGGGAGGTGAGCAGTTCTTC.

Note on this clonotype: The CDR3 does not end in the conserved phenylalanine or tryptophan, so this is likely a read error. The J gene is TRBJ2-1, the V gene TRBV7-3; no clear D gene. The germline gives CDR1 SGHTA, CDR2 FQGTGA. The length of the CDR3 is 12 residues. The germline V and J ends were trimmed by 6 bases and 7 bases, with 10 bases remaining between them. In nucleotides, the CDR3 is TGTGCCAGCAGATCAATGGTAAATGAGCAGTTCCTC. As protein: CASRSMVNEQFL.

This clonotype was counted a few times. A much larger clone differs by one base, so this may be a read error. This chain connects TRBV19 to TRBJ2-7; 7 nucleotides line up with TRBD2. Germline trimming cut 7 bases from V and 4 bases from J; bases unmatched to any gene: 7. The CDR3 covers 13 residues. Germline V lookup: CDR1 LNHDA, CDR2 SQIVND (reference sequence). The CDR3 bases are TGTGCCAGTATTATTGGACTAGAATACGAGCAGTACTTC. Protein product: CASIIGLEYEQYF.

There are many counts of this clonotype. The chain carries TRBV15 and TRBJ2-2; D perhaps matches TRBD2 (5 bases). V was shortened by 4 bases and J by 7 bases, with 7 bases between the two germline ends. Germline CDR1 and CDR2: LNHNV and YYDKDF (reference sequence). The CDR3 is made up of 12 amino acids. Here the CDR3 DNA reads TGTGCCACCAGCAAGGAGGTCGGGGAGCTGTTTTTT. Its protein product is CATSKEVGELFF. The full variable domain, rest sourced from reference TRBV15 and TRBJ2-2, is DAMVIQNPRYQVTQFGKPVTLSCSQTLNHNVMYWYQQKSSQAPKLLFHYYDKDFNNEADTPDNFQSRRPNTSFCFLDIRSPGLGDTAMYLCATSKEVGELFFGEGSRLTVL.

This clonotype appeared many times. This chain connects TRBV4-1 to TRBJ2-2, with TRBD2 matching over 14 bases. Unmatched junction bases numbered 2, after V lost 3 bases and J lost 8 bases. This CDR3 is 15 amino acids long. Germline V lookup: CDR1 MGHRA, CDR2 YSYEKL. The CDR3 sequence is CASSQGLAGVGELFF. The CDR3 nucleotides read TGCGCCAGCAGCCAGGGACTAGCGGGAGTTGGGGAGCTGTTTTTT.

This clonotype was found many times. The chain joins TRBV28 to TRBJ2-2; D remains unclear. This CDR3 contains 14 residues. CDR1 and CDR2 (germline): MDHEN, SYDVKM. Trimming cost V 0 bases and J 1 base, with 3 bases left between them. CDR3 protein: CASSLWGNTGELFF. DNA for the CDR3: TGTGCCAGCAGTTTATGGGGGAACACCGGGGAGCTGTTTTTT.

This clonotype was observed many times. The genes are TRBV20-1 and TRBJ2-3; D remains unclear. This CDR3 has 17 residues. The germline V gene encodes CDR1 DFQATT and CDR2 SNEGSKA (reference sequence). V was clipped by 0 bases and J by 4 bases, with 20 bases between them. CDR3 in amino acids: CSARDMKEVSAPDTQYF. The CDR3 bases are TGCAGTGCTAGAGATATGAAGGAAGTATCAGCTCCAGATACGCAGTATTTT.

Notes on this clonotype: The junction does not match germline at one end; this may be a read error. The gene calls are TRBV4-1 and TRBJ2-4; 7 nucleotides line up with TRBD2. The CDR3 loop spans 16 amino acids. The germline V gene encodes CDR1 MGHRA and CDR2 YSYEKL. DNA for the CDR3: TGCGCCAGCAGCCAAGTTCTAACGGGAGGCCAAAACATCCAGTACTTC. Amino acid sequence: CASSQVLTGGQNIQYF.

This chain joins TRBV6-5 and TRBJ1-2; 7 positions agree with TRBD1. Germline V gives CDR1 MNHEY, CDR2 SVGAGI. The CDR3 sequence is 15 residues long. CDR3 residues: CGSSYLGQKNYGYTF. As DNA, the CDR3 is TGTGGCAGTAGTTACCTGGGACAGAAGAACTATGGCTACACCTTC.

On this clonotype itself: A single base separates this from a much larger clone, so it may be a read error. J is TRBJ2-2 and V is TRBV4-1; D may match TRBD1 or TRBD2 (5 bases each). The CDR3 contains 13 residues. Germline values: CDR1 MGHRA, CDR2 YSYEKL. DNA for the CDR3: TGCGCCAGCAGCCGGGGGAACACCGGGGAGCTGGTTTTT. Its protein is CASSRGNTGELVF.

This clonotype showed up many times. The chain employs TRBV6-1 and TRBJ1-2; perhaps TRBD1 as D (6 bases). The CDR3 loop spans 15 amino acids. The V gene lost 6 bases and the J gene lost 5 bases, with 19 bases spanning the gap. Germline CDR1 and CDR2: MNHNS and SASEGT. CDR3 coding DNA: TGTGCCAGCAGGGAACGACAGGTTACCAAATATGGCTACACCTTC. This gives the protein CASRERQVTKYGYTF.

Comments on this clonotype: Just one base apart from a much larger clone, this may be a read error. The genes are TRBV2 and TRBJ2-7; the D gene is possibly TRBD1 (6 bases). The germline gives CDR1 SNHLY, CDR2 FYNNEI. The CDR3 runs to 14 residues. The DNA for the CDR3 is TGTGCCAGCACTATGACAGGATCTCCGAACGAGCGGTACTTC. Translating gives CASTMTGSPNERYF.

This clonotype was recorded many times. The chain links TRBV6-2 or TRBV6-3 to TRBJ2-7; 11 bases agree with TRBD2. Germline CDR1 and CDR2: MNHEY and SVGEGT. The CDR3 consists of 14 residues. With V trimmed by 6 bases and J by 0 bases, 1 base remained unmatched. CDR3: CASSTSGGSYEQYF. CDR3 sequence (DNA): TGTGCCAGCAGCACTAGCGGGGGCTCCTACGAGCAGTACTTC.

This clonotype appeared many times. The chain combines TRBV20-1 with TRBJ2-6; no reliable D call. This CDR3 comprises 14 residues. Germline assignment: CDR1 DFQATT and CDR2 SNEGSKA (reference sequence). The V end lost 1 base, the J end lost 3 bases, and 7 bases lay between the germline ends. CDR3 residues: CSARAHDGANVLTF. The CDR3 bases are TGCAGTGCTAGAGCTCACGATGGGGCCAACGTCCTGACTTTC.

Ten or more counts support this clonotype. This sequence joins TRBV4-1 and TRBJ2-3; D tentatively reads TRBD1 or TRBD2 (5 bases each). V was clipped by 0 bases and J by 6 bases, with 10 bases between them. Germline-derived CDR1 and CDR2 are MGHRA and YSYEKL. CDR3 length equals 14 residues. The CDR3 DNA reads TGCGCCAGCAGCCAAGATCGCTGGGACGATACGCAGTATTTT. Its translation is CASSQDRWDDTQYF.

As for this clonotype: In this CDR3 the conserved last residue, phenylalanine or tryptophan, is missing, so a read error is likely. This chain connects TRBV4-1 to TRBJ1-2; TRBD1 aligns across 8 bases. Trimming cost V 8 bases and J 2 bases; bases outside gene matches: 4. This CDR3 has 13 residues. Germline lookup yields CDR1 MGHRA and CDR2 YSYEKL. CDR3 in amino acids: CASGRQGNYGYTL. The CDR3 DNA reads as TGCGCCAGCGGCCGACAGGGGAACTATGGCTACACCCTC.

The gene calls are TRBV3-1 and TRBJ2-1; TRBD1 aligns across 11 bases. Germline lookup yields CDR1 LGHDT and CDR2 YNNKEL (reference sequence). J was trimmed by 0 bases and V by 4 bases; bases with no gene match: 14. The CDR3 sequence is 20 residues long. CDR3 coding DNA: TGTGCCAGCAGCCCATGGTTGGGACAGGGGGAACCAAGCTCCTACAATGAGCAGTTCTTC. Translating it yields CASSPWLGQGEPSSYNEQFF.

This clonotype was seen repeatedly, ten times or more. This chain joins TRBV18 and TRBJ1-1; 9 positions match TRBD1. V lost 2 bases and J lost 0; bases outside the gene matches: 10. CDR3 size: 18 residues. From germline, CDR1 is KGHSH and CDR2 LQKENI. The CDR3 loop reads CASSPSFGQGLLNTEAFF. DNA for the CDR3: TGTGCCAGCTCACCATCTTTCGGACAGGGGCTTCTGAACACTGAAGCTTTCTTT.

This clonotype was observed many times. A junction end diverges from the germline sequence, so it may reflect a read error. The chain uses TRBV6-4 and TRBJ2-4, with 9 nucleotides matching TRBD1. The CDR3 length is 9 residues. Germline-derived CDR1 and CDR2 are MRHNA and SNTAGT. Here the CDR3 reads CASSGQGDF. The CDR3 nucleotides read TGTGCCAGTTCGGGACAGGGAGACTTC.

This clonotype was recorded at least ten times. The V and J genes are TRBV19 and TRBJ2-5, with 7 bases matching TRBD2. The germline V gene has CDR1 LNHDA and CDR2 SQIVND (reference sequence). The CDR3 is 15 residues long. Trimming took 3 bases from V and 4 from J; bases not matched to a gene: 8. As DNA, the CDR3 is TGTGCCAGTAGTATGACGGGGGGAGAAGCAGAGACCCAGTACTTC. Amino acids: CASSMTGGEAETQYF. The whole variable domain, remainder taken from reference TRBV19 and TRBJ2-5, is DGGITQSPKYLFRKEGQNVTLSCEQNLNHDAMYWYRQDPGQGLRLIYYSQIVNDFQKGDIAEGYSVSREKKESFPLTVTSAQKNPTAFYLCASSMTGGEAETQYFGPGTRLLVL.